The 13 T cell receptor beta chains given below trace back to one sample, sequenced in a study of T cells in Graves' hyperthyroidism and ophthalmopathy (dated by TCRdb to the late 2010s). Library preparation employed multiplex PCR. These reads were obtained on an Illumina HiSeq 2000. Amplification of TCR beta CDR3 regions was carried out from RNA transcripts. The first round of RT-PCR for the TCR CDR3 was performed with the HTBI primer set and the Qiagen OneStep RT-PCR kit. The public reads were reanalyzed by TCRdb: fastp trimming at Q25, MiXCR alignment, in-frame beta chains only. Rows with one shared CDR3 protein collapse into an entry with the most common genes and DNA. The sample contains some 760,000 distinct CDR3 sequences, 14% of them found a single time. The ten largest clones capture roughly a tenth of the sample. The specimen was blood. The receptors were gathered from a woman between 18 and 29 years old with Graves' hyperthyroidism.

This chain uses TRBV12-3 or TRBV12-4 with TRBJ1-1; D may be TRBD1 (5 bases). Trimming stripped 11 bases from V and 1 base from J, with 14 bases between. This CDR3 region has 13 residues. DNA for the CDR3: TGTGCCTGCTCGGGGGACTCGAACACTGAAGCTTTCTTT. Encoded protein: CACSGDSNTEAFF.

This clonotype was picked up many times. The chain links TRBV10-3 to TRBJ2-3, with a tentative D call TRBD1 (6 bases). This CDR3 region has 14 residues. Germline CDR1 is ENHRY and CDR2 is SYGVKD. Deletions cut 6 bases from V and 2 bases from J, with 12 bases between. In nucleotides, the CDR3 is TGTGCCATCAGGGAAACAGGGTCCACAGATACGCAGTATTTT. It codes for CAIRETGSTDTQYF.

This clonotype has a count of ten or more. The chain links TRBV25-1 to TRBJ1-1; D is undetermined. From germline, CDR1 is MGHDK and CDR2 SYGVNS. The ends were cut back, 10 bases at V and 1 base at J, with 16 bases in the middle. The CDR3 has 14 amino acids. The CDR3 here is CATMGLGRNTEAFF. CDR3 nucleotide sequence: TGTGCCACCATGGGCTTGGGAAGGAACACTGAAGCTTTCTTT.

Remarks on this clonotype: This could be a read error, since a much larger clone is one nucleotide away. Given the absence of the conserved phenylalanine or tryptophan at the CDR3 end, a read error is likely. The chain carries TRBV10-1 and TRBJ2-1, with 14 bases aligning to TRBD2. Unmatched junction bases numbered 10, after V lost 2 bases and J lost 4 bases. CDR1 is WNHNN, CDR2 SYGVQD, per germline (reference sequence). The CDR3 consists of 19 residues. CDR3: CASSEMPGLAGAPYNEQFL. Here the CDR3 DNA reads TGCGCCAGCAGTGAGATGCCGGGACTAGCGGGAGCTCCATACAATGAGCAGTTCCTC.

The V and J genes are TRBV20-1 and TRBJ1-1; no clear D. Trimming stripped 4 bases from V and 1 base from J, with 13 bases between. The CDR3 is 14 amino acids. Germline V lookup: CDR1 DFQATT, CDR2 SNEGSKA (reference sequence). For the CDR3, the DNA is TGCAGTGCTAACCTCGGGCCGCGGAACACTGAAGCTTTCTTT. This translates into CSANLGPRNTEAFF.

The rearrangement links TRBV7-9 to TRBJ1-4; D ambiguous. CDR3 length: 15 residues. The V end was cut by 5 bases, the J end by 4 bases, with 14 bases between. CDR1 and CDR2 from the germline V gene are SEHNR and FQNEAQ (reference sequence). The CDR3 spells CASSPDMAFNEKLFF. The CDR3 nucleotides are TGTGCCAGCAGCCCGGATATGGCCTTTAATGAAAAACTGTTTTTT. Complete variable domain (other parts from reference TRBV7-9 and TRBJ1-4): DTGVSQNPRHKITKRGQNVTFRCDPISEHNRLYWYRQTLGQGPEFLTYFQNEAQLEKSRLLSDRFSAERPKGSFSTLEIQRTEQGDSAMYLCASSPDMAFNEKLFFGSGTQLSVL.

This clonotype occurred many times. The genes are TRBV7-2 and TRBJ2-7, with D possibly TRBD1 on 6 matching bases. The V gene lost 5 bases and the J gene lost 6 bases, with 11 bases spanning the gap. The CDR3 is 12 residues long. The germline gives CDR1 SGHTA, CDR2 FQGNSA. As DNA, the CDR3 is TGTGCCAGCAGCCATTCGACAGGCGAGCAGTACTTC. Translation gives CASSHSTGEQYF.

As DNA, the CDR3 is TGTGCCAGCAGCCCAGACAGGGGCTCAGGTGGCTACACCTTC. Its translation: CASSPDRGSGGYTF. The chain joins TRBV7-2 to TRBJ1-2; 8 nucleotides agree with TRBD1. There are 14 residues in the CDR3. The J segment lost 7 bases and the V segment lost 5 bases, leaving 9 bases of the junction unmatched. The germline V gene encodes CDR1 SGHTA and CDR2 FQGNSA.

The chain is built from TRBV5-1 and TRBJ2-2; 8 bases fit TRBD1. This CDR3 has 16 residues. Trimming took 1 base from V and 8 from J; bases not matched to a gene: 10. CDR1 and CDR2 from the germline V gene are SGHRS and YFSETQ. The CDR3 DNA follows: TGCGCCAGCAGCTTGCCTGACGGACAGGGTAGGGGGGAGCTGTTTTTT. This translates into CASSLPDGQGRGELFF.

In its sample, this clonotype was seen many times. The chain links TRBV3-1 to TRBJ2-7; 12 nucleotides line up with TRBD2. CDR1 is LGHDT and CDR2 is YNNKEL in the germline V gene (reference sequence). Trimming took 4 bases from V and 0 from J; bases not matched to a gene: 10. The CDR3 totals 18 residues. DNA of the CDR3: TGTGCCAGCAGCCGAACCGTTCAGACTAGCGGGAGCTCCTACGAGCAGTACTTC. As protein: CASSRTVQTSGSSYEQYF.

The chain couples TRBV5-8 to TRBJ1-2; 10 bases fit TRBD1. Germline-derived CDR1 and CDR2 are SGHTS and YDEGEE. The trim removed 7 bases at V and 5 bases at J, leaving 8 bases unmatched. The CDR3 covers 14 residues. The CDR3 region is CASESDRGLYGYTF. In DNA, the CDR3 is TGTGCCAGCGAGAGTGACAGGGGGCTGTATGGCTACACCTTC. Variable domain in full (rest from reference TRBV5-8 and TRBJ1-2): EAGVTQSPTHLIKTRGQQATLRCSPISGHTSVYWYQQALGLGLQFLLWYDEGEERNRGNFPPRFSGRQFPNYSSELNVNALELEDSALYLCASESDRGLYGYTFGSGTRLTVV.

This clonotype was picked up many times. V usage is TRBV2 and J usage is TRBJ2-3; D remains unclear. Trimming pared 0 bases from V and 1 base from J, leaving 8 bases between. The CDR3 loop spans 15 amino acids. Per the germline V gene, CDR1 is SNHLY and CDR2 is FYNNEI. CDR3 amino acids: CASSEANSRTDTQYF. The CDR3 nucleotides read TGTGCCAGCAGTGAAGCGAACAGTCGCACAGATACGCAGTATTTT.

The rearrangement joins TRBV2 to TRBJ2-7; no clear D. From germline, CDR1 is SNHLY and CDR2 FYNNEI. V lost 2 bases and J 6 bases, leaving 14 bases between the germline ends. The CDR3 contains 14 residues. The CDR3 sequence is CASSEPRTLGEQYF. The CDR3 DNA reads TGTGCCAGCAGTGAACCACGGACCCTAGGCGAGCAGTACTTC.